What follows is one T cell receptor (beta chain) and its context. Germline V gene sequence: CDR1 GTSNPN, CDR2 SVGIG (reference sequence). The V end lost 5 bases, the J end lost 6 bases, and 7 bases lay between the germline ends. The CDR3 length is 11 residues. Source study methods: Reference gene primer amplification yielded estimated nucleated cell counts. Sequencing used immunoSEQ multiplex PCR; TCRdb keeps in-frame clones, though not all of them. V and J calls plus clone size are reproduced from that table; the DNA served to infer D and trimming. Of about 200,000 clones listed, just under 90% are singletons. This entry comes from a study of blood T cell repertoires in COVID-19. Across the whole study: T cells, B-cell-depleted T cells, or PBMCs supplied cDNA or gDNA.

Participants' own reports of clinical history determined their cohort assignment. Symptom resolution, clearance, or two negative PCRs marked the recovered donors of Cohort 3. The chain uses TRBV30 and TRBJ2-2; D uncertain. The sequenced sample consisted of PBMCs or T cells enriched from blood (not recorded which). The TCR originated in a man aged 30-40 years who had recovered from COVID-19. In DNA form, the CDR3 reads TGTGCCTGGGTAGAATCCGGGGAGCTGTTTTTT. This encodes CAWVESGELFF.